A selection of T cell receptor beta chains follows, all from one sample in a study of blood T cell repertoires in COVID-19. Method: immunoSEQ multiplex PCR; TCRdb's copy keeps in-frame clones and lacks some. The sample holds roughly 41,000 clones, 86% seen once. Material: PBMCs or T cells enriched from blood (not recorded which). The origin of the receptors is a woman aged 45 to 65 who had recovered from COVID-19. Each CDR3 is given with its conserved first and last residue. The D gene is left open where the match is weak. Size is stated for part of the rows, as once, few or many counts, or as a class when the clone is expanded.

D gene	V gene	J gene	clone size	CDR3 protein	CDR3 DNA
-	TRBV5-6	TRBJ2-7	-	CASSLAPTYEQYF	TGTGCCAGCAGCTTGGCGCCTACCTACGAGCAGTACTTC
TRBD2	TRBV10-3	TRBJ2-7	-	CAISGASGLRSSYEQYF	TGTGCCATCAGTGGGGCTAGCGGGCTCCGTAGCTCCTACGAGCAGTACTTC
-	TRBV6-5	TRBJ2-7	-	CASRPTGLSYEQYF	TGTGCCAGCAGACCAACAGGATTATCCTACGAGCAGTACTTC
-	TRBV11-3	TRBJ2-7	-	CASSSTGNEQYF	TGTGCCAGCAGCTCGACAGGTAACGAGCAGTACTTC
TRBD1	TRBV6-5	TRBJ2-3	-	CASSLQGPPTDTQYF	TGTGCCAGCAGCCTACAGGGGCCGCCGACAGATACGCAGTATTTT
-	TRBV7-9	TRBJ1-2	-	CASSLTEGYTF	TGTGCCAGCAGCTTAACCGAGGGCTACACCTTC
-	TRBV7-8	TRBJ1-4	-	CASSLRGGTRGNEKLFF	TGTGCCAGCAGCCTTCGGGGGGGCACACGTGGTAATGAAAAACTGTTTTTT
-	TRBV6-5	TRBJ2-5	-	CASSYSLGVETQYF	TGTGCCAGCAGTTACTCGCTCGGGGTCGAGACCCAGTACTTC
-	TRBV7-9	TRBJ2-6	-	CASSLGWQATSGANVLTF	TGTGCCAGCAGCTTAGGATGGCAGGCGACCTCTGGGGCCAACGTCCTGACTTTC
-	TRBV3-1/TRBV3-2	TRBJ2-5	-	CASSQDGGAGIQYF	TGTGCCAGCAGCCAAGACGGAGGAGCCGGGATCCAGTACTTC
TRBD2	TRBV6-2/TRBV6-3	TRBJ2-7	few	CASSWESGGASRQYF	TGTGCCAGCAGTTGGGAGAGCGGGGGGGCCTCTCGGCAGTACTTC
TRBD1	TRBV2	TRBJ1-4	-	CASNEQGAGTNEKLFF	TGTGCCAGCAACGAACAGGGGGCGGGAACTAATGAAAAACTGTTTTTT
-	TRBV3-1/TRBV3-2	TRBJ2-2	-	CASSQDLLPLRRPNTGELFF	TGTGCCAGCAGCCAAGATCTCCTTCCCCTGAGGCGGCCGAACACCGGGGAGCTGTTTTTT
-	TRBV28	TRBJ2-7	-	CASSLTEVASTSYEQYF	TGTGCCAGCAGTTTAACCGAGGTAGCAAGCACGAGCTACGAGCAGTACTTC
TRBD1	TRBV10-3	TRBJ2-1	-	CASAPGGSYNEQFF	TGTGCCAGCGCACCAGGGGGATCCTACAATGAGCAGTTCTTC
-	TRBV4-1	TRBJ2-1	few	CASSQGTIGTSWDEQFF	TGCGCCAGCAGCCAAGGGACAATTGGGACATCGTGGGATGAGCAGTTCTTC
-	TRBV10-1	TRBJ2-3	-	CARSPRYTQYF	TGCGCCAGGTCCCCCCGGTATACGCAGTATTTT